This T cell receptor (beta chain) was captured by sequencing in a study of blood T cell repertoires in COVID-19. Profiling relied on immunoSEQ multiplex PCR, and the TCRdb table lists in-frame clones only, not all of them. The repertoire holds fewer than 150,000 clones, almost 85% seen once, with about 2.9% in the top ten. Germline CDR1 is SGHDN and CDR2 is FVKESK. V dropped 2 bases and J dropped 13 bases, with 20 bases sitting between them. CDR3 length: 14 amino acids. The TCR sequence derives from a man between 50 and 59 years old with acute or convalescent COVID-19. Sequences were obtained from peripheral blood. The V and J genes are TRBV14 and TRBJ1-2, with TRBD1 as a possible D gene (6 bases). The CDR3 DNA reads TGTGCCAGCAGCCAATACTCCGGGACAAGGGCCGGCACCTTC. It encodes CASSQYSGTRAGTF.